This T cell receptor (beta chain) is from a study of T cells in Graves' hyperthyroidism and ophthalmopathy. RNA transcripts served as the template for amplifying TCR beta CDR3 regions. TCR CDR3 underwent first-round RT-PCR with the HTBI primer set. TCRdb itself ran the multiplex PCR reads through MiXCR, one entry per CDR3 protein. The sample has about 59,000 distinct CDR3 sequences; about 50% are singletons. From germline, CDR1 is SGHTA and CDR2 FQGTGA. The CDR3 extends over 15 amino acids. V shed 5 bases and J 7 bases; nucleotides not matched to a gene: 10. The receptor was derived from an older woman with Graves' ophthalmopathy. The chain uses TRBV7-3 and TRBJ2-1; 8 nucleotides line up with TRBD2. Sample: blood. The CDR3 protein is CASSRHPGTSNEQFF. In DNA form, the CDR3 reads TGTGCCAGCAGCCGACACCCCGGGACTAGTAATGAGCAGTTCTTC. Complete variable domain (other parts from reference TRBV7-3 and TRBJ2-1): GAGVSQTPSNKVTEKGKYVELRCDPISGHTALYWYRQSLGQGPEFLIYFQGTGAADDSGLPNDRFFAVRPEGSVSTLKIQRTERGDSAVYLCASSRHPGTSNEQFFGPGTRLTVL.